This T cell receptor (beta chain) was sequenced in a study of regulatory T cells in long-lasting Graves disease. CDR3-region Arm-PCR and iRepertoire HTBI primers produced the TCR beta libraries. Each CDR3 protein is one row after TCRdb ran MiXCR on the multiplex PCR reads. The table lists 350,000 to 500,000 distinct CDR3 sequences, 16% of them singletons. Comments on this clonotype: This could be a read error, since a much larger clone is one nucleotide away. The final CDR3 position lacks the conserved phenylalanine or tryptophan, pointing to a likely read error.

The time point here: newly diagnosed GD, antithyroid drugs for less than 3 months. Preparation of the TCR library used RNA extracted from PBMCs. Separately, the same data were catalogued under a study of T cells in Graves' hyperthyroidism and ophthalmopathy. That study reports: Clinical symptoms, serum thyroxine, TRAb, thyroid ultrasound and orbital computed tomography established diagnosis.

The input for sequencing was peripheral blood mononuclear cells (PBMCs), taken at new diagnosis, from a patient treated with antithyroid drugs. The sequence came from a woman aged 30 to 39 with Graves disease.

Written as DNA, the CDR3 is TGTGCCAGCAGGTTCTCCGGGACAGTCGACGAGCAGTACTCC. Translating gives CASRFSGTVDEQYS. V and J are TRBV2 and TRBJ2-7; 7 bases map to TRBD1. This CDR3 spans 14 amino acids. V shed 6 bases, J shed 5 bases, and the junction held 10 bases outside the gene matches. Germline V CDR1 and CDR2: SNHLY, FYNNEI.